The subject of this entry is one T cell receptor beta chain. Its antigen is not known. The CDR3 length is 14 residues. The V end was cut by 6 bases, the J end by 3 bases, with 12 bases between. Looked up from germline, CDR1 is SGHVS and CDR2 is FNYEAQ. PCR was performed using 60 Vbeta and 13 Jbeta primers. The table came from immunoSEQ multiplex PCR; TCRdb's copy has only in-frame clones and leaves some out. The sample table includes about 34,000 clones. These data come from a study of cytomegalovirus exposure and HLA in healthy donors. About the study: As released early, the data held 70 million to 95 million unique TCRs from HLA-typed donors.

Study-wide results and caveats: A later examination showed that TCR association rates differed by HLA locus, with DRB1 most and HLA-C fewest. Excluded: some indistinguishable V segments such as TRBV6-2 and TRBV6-3. In a later analysis, at a false discovery rate of 0.05, 16,951 TCR beta sequences matched HLA alleles.

The sample comprised PBMCs. V gene TRBV7-6 combines with J gene TRBJ1-5, with D tentatively TRBD1 (6 bases). This sequence originates from a human donor in good health. CDR3 in amino acids: CASSAGEYNQPQHF. CDR3 sequence (DNA): TGTGCCAGCAGTGCAGGGGAATACAATCAGCCCCAGCATTTT.